These T cell receptor beta chains were read from a single sample in a study of OX40 agonist ivuxolimab in advanced cancers. Clones were sequenced by immunoSEQ multiplex PCR, and TCRdb holds only the in-frame ones, with some missing. This table has tens of thousands of clones, around nine tenths appearing once. This specimen consisted of CD4+ or CD8+ T cells sorted from blood, obtained in a trial of the OX40 agonist ivuxolimab. Source of these receptors: an adult with an advanced solid tumor such as melanoma, head and neck, liver or kidney cancer. The CDR3 runs from the conserved cysteine through the conserved F or W. The order of the fields is V gene, J gene, D gene, clone size, CDR3 protein, CDR3 DNA. The D gene is left open where the match is weak. Clone size is shown for a subset of rows, as once, few, many or a class of expanded clone.

V gene: TRBV28
J gene: TRBJ1-2
D gene: .
clone size: .
CDR3 protein: CASSPAPYQGLYTF
CDR3 DNA: TGTGCCAGCAGTCCTGCCCCTTATCAGGGACTCTACACCTTC

V gene: TRBV5-1
J gene: TRBJ2-1
D gene: .
clone size: .
CDR3 protein: CASSPRDGTYNEQFF
CDR3 DNA: TGCGCCAGCAGCCCCAGGGACGGTACCTACAATGAGCAGTTCTTC

V gene: TRBV7-8
J gene: TRBJ2-7
D gene: .
clone size: .
CDR3 protein: CASSLGQRFYEQYF
CDR3 DNA: TGTGCCAGCAGCTTAGGACAGCGCTTCTACGAGCAGTACTTC

V gene: TRBV29-1
J gene: TRBJ1-2
D gene: .
clone size: .
CDR3 protein: CSGAPGPYGYTF
CDR3 DNA: TGCAGCGGGGCCCCCGGGCCCTATGGCTACACCTTC

V gene: TRBV4-1
J gene: TRBJ2-5
D gene: .
clone size: .
CDR3 protein: CASSQPQETQYF
CDR3 DNA: TGCGCCAGCAGCCAACCTCAAGAGACCCAGTACTTC

V gene: TRBV5-4
J gene: TRBJ2-2
D gene: TRBD2
clone size: once
CDR3 protein: CASSSGLAGNTGELFF
CDR3 DNA: TGTGCCAGCAGCTCCGGACTAGCGGGCAACACCGGGGAGCTGTTTTTT

V gene: TRBV18
J gene: TRBJ1-4
D gene: .
clone size: .
CDR3 protein: CASSPPGGEGEKLFF
CDR3 DNA: TGTGCCAGCTCACCACCGGGAGGAGAGGGTGAAAAACTGTTTTTT

V gene: TRBV19
J gene: TRBJ1-2
D gene: TRBD1
clone size: .
CDR3 protein: CASSGQNYGYTF
CDR3 DNA: TGTGCCAGTTCGGGACAGAACTATGGCTACACCTTC

V gene: TRBV12-5
J gene: TRBJ2-6
D gene: .
clone size: .
CDR3 protein: CASGGSGANVLTF
CDR3 DNA: TGTGCTAGTGGGGGGTCCGGGGCCAACGTCCTGACTTTC

V gene: TRBV7-2
J gene: TRBJ1-1
D gene: TRBD1
clone size: .
CDR3 protein: CASSWDRGNTEAFF
CDR3 DNA: TGTGCCAGCAGTTGGGACAGGGGGAACACTGAAGCTTTCTTT

V gene: TRBV27
J gene: TRBJ2-1
D gene: .
clone size: .
CDR3 protein: CASSLRNEQFF
CDR3 DNA: TGTGCCAGCAGTTTAAGGAATGAGCAGTTCTTC

V gene: TRBV21-1
J gene: TRBJ1-5
D gene: .
clone size: few
CDR3 protein: CASSKGPGWNQPQHF
CDR3 DNA: TGTGCCAGCAGCAAAGGCCCAGGGTGGAATCAGCCCCAGCATTTT